These 29 T cell receptor beta chains share one sample of origin, sequenced in a study of T-cell reconstitution after alpha-beta-depleted transplantation in children. During its preparation, the TCRbeta library received unique molecular identifiers. MiXCR, applied by TCRdb to the PCR reads, yields one record per CDR3 protein. The sample lists about 830,000 distinct CDR3 sequences; about 16% were seen once. The sample was PBMCs, mostly from graft donor cells, taken 360 days after TCRalphabeta/CD19-depleted stem cell transplant. The receptors stem from a male patient between 10 and 17 years old who had a stem cell transplant for acute lymphoblastic leukemia, so the T cells may come from the graft donor.

The V gene is TRBV20-1, the J gene TRBJ2-5, with 7 positions matching TRBD1. V lost 7 bases and J lost 3; bases outside the gene matches: 5. The germline CDR1 and CDR2 sequences are DFQATT and SNEGSKA (reference sequence). The CDR3 contains 12 residues. The CDR3 here is CSVAGTEETQYF. CDR3 in DNA: TGCAGTGTCGCCGGGACAGAAGAGACCCAGTACTTC.

This clonotype was counted at least ten times. The chain combines TRBV5-1 with TRBJ2-2, with a weak D call TRBD1 (5 bases). The length of the CDR3 is 15 residues. Trimming shortened V by 2 bases and J by 4 bases, and 12 bases separated the two germline ends. Germline assignment: CDR1 SGHRS and CDR2 YFSETQ. CDR3 residues: CASSFRQGGTGELFF. CDR3 nucleotide sequence: TGCGCCAGCAGCTTTAGGCAGGGCGGCACCGGGGAGCTGTTTTTT.

There are a few counts of this clonotype. The chain employs TRBV28 and TRBJ2-1, with D perhaps matching TRBD1 (5 bases). V lost 6 bases to trimming and J lost 8 bases, with 20 bases between them. CDR1 MDHEN and CDR2 SYDVKM come from the germline V gene. The CDR3 is made up of 15 amino acids. Written as DNA, the CDR3 is TGTGCCAGCAGGGCTGGGTGGGCAGGGCGAGATGAGCAGTTCTTC. Encoded protein: CASRAGWAGRDEQFF.

Ten or more counts support this clonotype. The V gene is TRBV12-3 or TRBV12-4, the J gene TRBJ2-1, with D unclear. The CDR3 totals 9 residues. V gave up 7 bases and J gave up 10 bases, with 5 bases separating them. CDR3 sequence: CASIKEQFF. The DNA for the CDR3 is TGTGCCAGCATTAAAGAGCAGTTCTTC.

V usage is TRBV7-9 and J usage is TRBJ2-1; the D gene could be TRBD1 or TRBD2 (5 bases each). The CDR3 spans 14 residues. Deletions cut 1 base from V and 9 bases from J, with 13 bases between. CDR1 and CDR2 (germline): SEHNR, FQNEAQ (reference sequence). This chain's CDR3 is CASSLGTGGGEQFF. The CDR3, as DNA: TGTGCCAGCAGCTTAGGCACAGGTGGGGGTGAGCAGTTCTTC.

This chain joins TRBV6-5 and TRBJ2-7, with D maybe TRBD2 (5 bases). CDR3 length: 15 residues. V was trimmed by 0 bases and J by 0 bases, leaving 9 bases between them. Germline V gives CDR1 MNHEY, CDR2 SVGAGI. DNA for the CDR3: TGTGCCAGCAGTTACTCGATAGCGAGCTCCTACGAGCAGTACTTC. Translated: CASSYSIASSYEQYF.

This clonotype was seen more than once but under ten times. This chain connects TRBV29-1 to TRBJ1-2; D possibly corresponds to TRBD1 (5 bases). V was trimmed by 3 bases and J by 8 bases, leaving 22 bases between them. Germline CDR1 SQVTM, CDR2 ANQGSEA. The CDR3 has 15 residues. CDR3 coding DNA: TGCAGCGTTGACGTGGGGACTTCTCTGTATGTGGGCTACACCTTC. It is translated as CSVDVGTSLYVGYTF.

The count of this clonotype is one. The chain uses TRBV20-1 and TRBJ2-7; 9 nucleotides agree with TRBD1. CDR1 DFQATT and CDR2 SNEGSKA come from the germline V gene (reference sequence). This CDR3 is 15 amino acids long. V lost 4 bases, J lost 2 bases, and 9 bases stayed unmatched. Written as DNA, the CDR3 is TGCAGTGCTACCACCGGGGGGACAGGGACCTACGAGCAGTACTTC. Its protein product is CSATTGGTGTYEQYF.

This rearrangement joins TRBV4-1 to TRBJ2-2, with D perhaps matching TRBD2 (6 bases). Trimming removed 1 base from V and 7 bases from J, with 7 bases in between. The CDR3 has 13 amino acids. Germline V gives CDR1 MGHRA, CDR2 YSYEKL. DNA of the CDR3: TGCGCCAGCAGCCAAGTGGAGGGCGGGGAGCTGTTTTTT. It is translated as CASSQVEGGELFF.

The sample holds a few counts of this clonotype. This sequence joins TRBV12-3 or TRBV12-4 and TRBJ1-1; maybe TRBD1 (6 bases). The CDR3 extends over 14 amino acids. Trimming shortened V by 5 bases and J by 9 bases, and 19 bases separated the two germline ends. CDR3 nucleotide sequence: TGTGCCAGCAGTGTACAGGGTCCCCTCAGTAAAGCTTTCTTT. Translating gives CASSVQGPLSKAFF.

This clonotype was counted between two and nine times. The chain combines TRBV2 with TRBJ1-5; D remains ambiguous. Germline V gives CDR1 SNHLY, CDR2 FYNNEI. The CDR3 is 14 amino acids. Trimming stripped 3 bases from V and 11 bases from J, with 17 bases between. DNA of the CDR3: TGTGCCAGCAGTGACAGCCGCTCAACGTCGTCCCAGCATTTT. As protein: CASSDSRSTSSQHF.

This clonotype was observed at least ten times. The CDR3 DNA is TGTGCCAGCAGTTTAAGGGGGGACTCCTACAATGAGCAGTTCTTC. It translates to CASSLRGDSYNEQFF. V is TRBV12-3 or TRBV12-4 and J is TRBJ2-1; D is possibly TRBD1 or TRBD2 (6 bases each). This CDR3 region has 15 residues. The V end lost 2 bases, the J end lost 0 bases, and 8 bases lay between the germline ends.

This clonotype was detected many times. The V gene is TRBV12-3 or TRBV12-4, the J gene TRBJ2-5, with 9 bases that match TRBD1. V was pared by 5 bases and J by 5 bases, with 9 bases of the junction left unmatched. The CDR3 is 15 residues long. This CDR3 is CASSPDRGFRETQYF. The CDR3 DNA sequence: TGTGCCAGCAGTCCCGACAGGGGGTTCCGGGAGACCCAGTACTTC.

The chain carries TRBV2 and TRBJ2-7; 13 positions match TRBD2. This CDR3 has 18 residues. Germline values: CDR1 SNHLY, CDR2 FYNNEI. J was trimmed by 0 bases and V by 5 bases; bases with no gene match: 10. The CDR3 DNA is TGTGCCAGCAGTCGGACTAGCGGGAGCTTTACGTCCTCCTACGAGCAGTACTTC. Translating it yields CASSRTSGSFTSSYEQYF.

The chain employs TRBV12-3 or TRBV12-4 and TRBJ1-1; D not certain. V lost 2 bases and J 8 bases, leaving 15 bases between the germline ends. There are 14 residues in the CDR3. The CDR3 coding sequence is TGTGCCAGCAGTTTACTGTTAATGGGGTCCGAAGCTTTCTTT. Translated: CASSLLLMGSEAFF.

The chain has TRBV28 and TRBJ2-1; maybe TRBD2 (5 bases). Trimming took off 3 bases at V and 5 bases at J, with 20 bases between the two ends. Germline loops: CDR1 MDHEN, CDR2 SYDVKM. This CDR3 is built from 17 residues. The CDR3 here is CASSFTKASDLDNEQFF. DNA for the CDR3: TGTGCCAGCAGTTTTACAAAAGCTTCGGACTTGGACAATGAGCAGTTCTTC.

This clonotype has only a few counts. J is TRBJ2-7 and V is TRBV7-2; 7 positions match TRBD1. The CDR3 is 15 amino acids. Germline-derived CDR1 and CDR2 are SGHTA and FQGNSA. V was pared by 1 base and J by 5 bases, with 8 bases of the junction left unmatched. The CDR3 sequence: CASSLDPRTGNEQYF. The CDR3 nucleotides are TGTGCCAGCAGCTTAGACCCCAGGACAGGCAACGAGCAGTACTTC.

This clonotype was detected only a few times. This chain joins TRBV5-1 and TRBJ2-7; 8 bases are a match to TRBD1. The CDR3 has 15 residues. The germline V gene has CDR1 SGHRS and CDR2 YFSETQ. Germline trimming cut 2 bases from V and 3 bases from J; bases unmatched to any gene: 7. This CDR3 is CASSFIGTGYYEQYF. CDR3 DNA: TGCGCCAGCAGCTTTATAGGGACAGGCTACTACGAGCAGTACTTC.

CDR3 sequence reads: CASSAEVAGTVYGYTF. The DNA of the CDR3 is TGCGCCAGCAGCGCCGAAGTGGCCGGGACAGTCTATGGCTACACCTTC. The V call is TRBV5-1, the J call TRBJ1-2; TRBD1 aligns across 7 bases. The V segment lost 4 bases and the J segment 4 bases; nucleotides outside the gene matches: 13. CDR1 and CDR2 (germline): SGHRS, YFSETQ. This CDR3 has 16 amino acids.

The V gene is TRBV4-1, the J gene TRBJ2-3, with D unresolved. The V gene's germline CDR1 is MGHRA and CDR2 YSYEKL. The CDR3 totals 14 residues. Between the trimmed V and J ends, which lost 1 base and 6 bases, there was a span of 11 bases. The CDR3 DNA sequence: TGCGCCAGCAGCCAAGTCACGAGCATGGATACGCAGTATTTT. Translated: CASSQVTSMDTQYF.

The rearrangement links TRBV20-1 to TRBJ1-5; D unclear. This CDR3 region has 12 residues. Per the germline V gene, CDR1 is DFQATT and CDR2 is SNEGSKA (reference sequence). V lost 3 bases and J 6 bases, leaving 9 bases between the germline ends. The CDR3 loop is CSARALGQPQHF. In nucleotides, the CDR3 is TGCAGTGCTAGGGCCCTAGGTCAGCCCCAGCATTTT.

In this sample, this clonotype turned up a few times. This chain links TRBV7-9 with TRBJ1-1; the D gene is possibly TRBD1 (5 bases). CDR1 and CDR2 from the germline V gene are SEHNR and FQNEAQ (reference sequence). Trimming took off 1 base at V and 5 bases at J, with 11 bases between the two ends. The CDR3 contains 14 residues. CDR3 sequence reads: CASSLVGGTTEAFF. The CDR3 DNA reads TGTGCCAGCAGCTTAGTGGGGGGGACGACTGAAGCTTTCTTT.

V is TRBV24-1 and J is TRBJ2-1; D unresolved. CDR3 length: 13 residues. The V end was cut by 4 bases, the J end by 5 bases, with 8 bases between. CDR1 and CDR2 (germline): KGHDR, SFDVKD. DNA for the CDR3: TGTGCCACCAGTGAAGAACTTAACAATGAGCAGTTCTTC. Its protein is CATSEELNNEQFF.

The chain uses TRBV5-1 and TRBJ2-1; 7 nucleotides match TRBD2. Germline V lookup: CDR1 SGHRS, CDR2 YFSETQ. The CDR3 runs to 15 residues. J gave up 3 bases and V 4 bases, and 7 bases lay outside the gene matches. CDR3: CASSIEERGYNEQFF. In DNA, the CDR3 is TGCGCCAGCAGCATTGAGGAGCGGGGCTACAATGAGCAGTTCTTC.

V usage is TRBV9 and J usage is TRBJ2-7, with TRBD2 matching over 8 bases. V dropped 4 bases and J dropped 6; count of bases not matched to a gene: 9. The CDR3 is 14 amino acids. Germline loops: CDR1 SGDLS, CDR2 YYNGEE. The CDR3 is CASSPPGGPGEQYF. DNA for the CDR3: TGTGCCAGCAGCCCCCCGGGAGGGCCCGGCGAGCAGTACTTC.

This clonotype was observed a handful of times. This chain uses TRBV20-1 with TRBJ1-2; D is uncertain. Trimming took off 2 bases at V and 0 bases at J, with 7 bases between the two ends. The CDR3 is 13 amino acids. CDR1 and CDR2 from the germline V gene are DFQATT and SNEGSKA (reference sequence). In DNA, the CDR3 is TGCAGTGCTAGACAACTTTCTAACTATGGCTACACCTTC. Its protein is CSARQLSNYGYTF.

This sequence joins TRBV5-6 and TRBJ1-2; 7 bases are shared with TRBD1. CDR1 SGHDT and CDR2 YYEEEE come from the germline V gene. The ends lost 5 bases at V and 5 bases at J; junction bases unmatched: 12. The CDR3 runs to 15 residues. The CDR3 nucleotides are TGTGCCAGCAGGGGACCGGGACAGAACGTATATGGCTACACCTTC. Residues: CASRGPGQNVYGYTF.

This CDR3 reads CSVVASGTSQRELVGEQFF. The CDR3 DNA reads TGCAGCGTTGTGGCCTCCGGGACTAGCCAACGTGAACTCGTGGGTGAGCAGTTCTTC. V gene TRBV29-1 combines with J gene TRBJ2-1; 9 nucleotides line up with TRBD2. V lost 4 bases, J lost 9 bases, and 25 bases stayed unmatched. The length of the CDR3 is 19 residues. Germline V CDR1 and CDR2: SQVTM, ANQGSEA.

This clonotype has more than one count but fewer than ten. The chain employs TRBV3-1 and TRBJ2-7; D may be TRBD2 (6 bases). The germline V gene has CDR1 LGHDT and CDR2 YNNKEL (reference sequence). This CDR3 contains 13 residues. The germline V and J ends were trimmed by 4 bases and 9 bases, with 16 bases remaining between them. The CDR3 DNA follows: TGTGCCAGCAGCCCCGAGACTAGTTTTGGGCAGTACTTC. It yields the protein CASSPETSFGQYF.